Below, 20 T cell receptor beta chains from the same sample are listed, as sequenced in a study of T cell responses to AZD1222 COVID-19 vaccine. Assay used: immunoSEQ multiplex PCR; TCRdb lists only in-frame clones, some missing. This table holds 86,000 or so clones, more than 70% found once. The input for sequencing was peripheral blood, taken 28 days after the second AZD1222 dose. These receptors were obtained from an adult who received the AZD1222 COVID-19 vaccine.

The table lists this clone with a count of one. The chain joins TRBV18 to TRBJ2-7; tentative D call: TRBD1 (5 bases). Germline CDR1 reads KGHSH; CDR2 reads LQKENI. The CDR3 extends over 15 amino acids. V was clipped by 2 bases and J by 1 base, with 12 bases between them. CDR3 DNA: TGTGCCAGCTCACCAGGGGCGGACCCTTCCTACGAGCAGTACTTC. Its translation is CASSPGADPSYEQYF.

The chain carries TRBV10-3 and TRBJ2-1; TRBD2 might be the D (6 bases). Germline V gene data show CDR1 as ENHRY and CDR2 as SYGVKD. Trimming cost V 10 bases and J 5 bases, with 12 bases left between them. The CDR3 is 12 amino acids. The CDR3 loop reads CATTTRDNEQFF. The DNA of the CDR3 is TGTGCCACAACGACTAGAGACAATGAGCAGTTCTTC.

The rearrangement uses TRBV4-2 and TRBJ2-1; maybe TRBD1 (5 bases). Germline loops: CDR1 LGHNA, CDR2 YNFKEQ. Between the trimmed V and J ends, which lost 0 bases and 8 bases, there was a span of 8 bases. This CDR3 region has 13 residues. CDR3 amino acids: CASSQDTQDEQFF. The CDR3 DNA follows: TGTGCCAGCAGCCAAGATACACAGGATGAGCAGTTCTTC.

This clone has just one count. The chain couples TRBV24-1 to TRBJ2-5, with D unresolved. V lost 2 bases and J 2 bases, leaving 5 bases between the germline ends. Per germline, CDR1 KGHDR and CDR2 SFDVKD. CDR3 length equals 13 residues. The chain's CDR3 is CATSDSSQETQYF. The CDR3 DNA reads TGTGCCACCAGTGATTCGTCGCAAGAGACCCAGTACTTC.

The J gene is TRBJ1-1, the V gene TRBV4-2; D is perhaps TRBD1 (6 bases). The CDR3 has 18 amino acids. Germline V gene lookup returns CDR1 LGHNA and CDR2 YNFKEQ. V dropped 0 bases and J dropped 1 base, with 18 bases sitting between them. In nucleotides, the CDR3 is TGTGCCAGCAGCCAAGATGGGGGCAGGGTTGTTGGGAACACTGAAGCTTTCTTT. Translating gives CASSQDGGRVVGNTEAFF.

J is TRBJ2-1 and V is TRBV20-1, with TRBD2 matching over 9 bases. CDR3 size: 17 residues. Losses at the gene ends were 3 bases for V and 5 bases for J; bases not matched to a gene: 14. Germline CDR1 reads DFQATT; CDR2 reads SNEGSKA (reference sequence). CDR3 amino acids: CSASAEAGGPLNNEQFF. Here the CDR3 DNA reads TGCAGTGCTAGTGCCGAAGCGGGAGGCCCGTTAAACAATGAGCAGTTCTTC.

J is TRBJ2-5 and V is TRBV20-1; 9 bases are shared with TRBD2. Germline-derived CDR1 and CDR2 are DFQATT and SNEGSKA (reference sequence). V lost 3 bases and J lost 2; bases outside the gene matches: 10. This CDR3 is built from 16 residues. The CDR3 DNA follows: TGCAGTGCTAGTGCTCTGCTAGCGGGGTTTCAAGAGACCCAGTACTTC. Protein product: CSASALLAGFQETQYF.

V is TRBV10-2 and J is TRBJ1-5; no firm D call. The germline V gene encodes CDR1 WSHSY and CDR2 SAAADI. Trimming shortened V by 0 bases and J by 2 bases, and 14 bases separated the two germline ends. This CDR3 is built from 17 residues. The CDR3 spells CASSESGGREGNQPQHF. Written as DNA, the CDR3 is TGCGCCAGCAGTGAGTCAGGTGGCCGAGAGGGCAATCAGCCCCAGCATTTT.

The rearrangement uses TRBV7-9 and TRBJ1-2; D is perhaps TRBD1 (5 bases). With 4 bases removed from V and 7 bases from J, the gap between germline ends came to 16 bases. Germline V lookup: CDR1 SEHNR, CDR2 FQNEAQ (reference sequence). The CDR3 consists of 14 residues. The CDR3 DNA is TGTGCCAGCAGCTCCCCCATGCGGGGCGGTGGCTACACCTTC. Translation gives CASSSPMRGGGYTF. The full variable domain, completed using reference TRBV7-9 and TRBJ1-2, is DTGVSQNPRHKITKRGQNVTFRCDPISEHNRLYWYRQTLGQGPEFLTYFQNEAQLEKSRLLSDRFSAERPKGSFSTLEIQRTEQGDSAMYLCASSSPMRGGGYTFGSGTRLTVV.

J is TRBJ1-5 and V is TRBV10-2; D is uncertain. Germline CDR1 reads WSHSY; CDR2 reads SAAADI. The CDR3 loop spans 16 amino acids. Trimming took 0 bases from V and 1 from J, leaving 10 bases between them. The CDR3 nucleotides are TGCGCCAGCAGTGAGTCGGCGGGCATCAGCAATCAGCCCCAGCATTTT. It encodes CASSESAGISNQPQHF.

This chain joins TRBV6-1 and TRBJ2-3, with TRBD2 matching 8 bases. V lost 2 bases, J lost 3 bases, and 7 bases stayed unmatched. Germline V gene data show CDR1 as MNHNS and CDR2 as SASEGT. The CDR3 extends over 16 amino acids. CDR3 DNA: TGTGCCAGCAGTGAAATCGGGGGGGGCCGGACAGATACGCAGTATTTT. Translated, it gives CASSEIGGGRTDTQYF.

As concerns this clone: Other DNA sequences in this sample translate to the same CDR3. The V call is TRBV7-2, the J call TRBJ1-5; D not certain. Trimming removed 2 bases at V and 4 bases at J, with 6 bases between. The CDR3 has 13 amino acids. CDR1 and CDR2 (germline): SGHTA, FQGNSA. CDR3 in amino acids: CASSLSGNQPQHF. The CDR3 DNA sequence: TGTGCCAGCAGCTTAAGTGGGAATCAGCCCCAGCATTTT.

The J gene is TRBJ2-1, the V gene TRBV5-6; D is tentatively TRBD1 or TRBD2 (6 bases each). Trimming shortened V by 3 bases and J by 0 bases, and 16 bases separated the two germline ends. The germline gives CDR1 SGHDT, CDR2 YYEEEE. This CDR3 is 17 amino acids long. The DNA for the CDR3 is TGTGCCAGCAGCTCCGGAGGGGGGCGAAGCTCCTACAATGAGCAGTTCTTC. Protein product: CASSSGGGRSSYNEQFF.

The CDR3 reads CASSMGQGGMLAFF. For the CDR3, the DNA is TGTGCCAGTAGTATGGGACAGGGGGGCATGTTGGCTTTCTTT. This chain links TRBV19 with TRBJ1-1, with 11 bases lining up with TRBD1. V lost 3 bases, J lost 11 bases, and 8 bases stayed unmatched. CDR1 and CDR2 from the germline V gene are LNHDA and SQIVND (reference sequence). The CDR3 is 14 residues long.

The CDR3 nucleotides are TGTGCCAGCAGCCCCAGGGGGGGACAGCTTAATAGCAATCAGCCCCAGCATTTT. Its translation: CASSPRGGQLNSNQPQHF. The rearrangement joins TRBV7-6 to TRBJ1-5; 7 nucleotides line up with TRBD1. The germline V gene has CDR1 SGHVS and CDR2 FNYEAQ. The CDR3 runs 18 residues. V lost 5 bases to trimming and J lost 0 bases; unmatched junction nucleotides: 13.

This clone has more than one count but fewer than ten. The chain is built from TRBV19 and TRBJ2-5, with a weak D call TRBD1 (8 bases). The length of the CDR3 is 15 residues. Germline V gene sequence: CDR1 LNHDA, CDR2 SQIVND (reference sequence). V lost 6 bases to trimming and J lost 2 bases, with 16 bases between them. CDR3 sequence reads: CASSNRGGGQETQYF. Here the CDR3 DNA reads TGTGCCAGTAGCAACAGGGGGGGCGGGCAAGAGACCCAGTACTTC.

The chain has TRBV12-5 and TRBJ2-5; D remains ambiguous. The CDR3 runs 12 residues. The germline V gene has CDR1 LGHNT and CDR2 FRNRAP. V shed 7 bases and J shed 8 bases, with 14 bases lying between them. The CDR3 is CASALSVETQYF. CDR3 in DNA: TGTGCTAGTGCCCTCTCGGTGGAAACCCAGTACTTC.

The CDR3 reads CASSLDQVGMPNEKLFF. The CDR3 region has the DNA TGTGCCAGCAGCTTAGATCAAGTGGGGATGCCTAATGAAAAACTGTTTTTT. The chain recombines TRBV11-3 with TRBJ1-4; unclear D gene. The V gene lost 0 bases and the J gene lost 3 bases, with 14 bases spanning the gap. Germline V lookup: CDR1 SGHNT, CDR2 YENEEA. CDR3 length equals 17 residues.

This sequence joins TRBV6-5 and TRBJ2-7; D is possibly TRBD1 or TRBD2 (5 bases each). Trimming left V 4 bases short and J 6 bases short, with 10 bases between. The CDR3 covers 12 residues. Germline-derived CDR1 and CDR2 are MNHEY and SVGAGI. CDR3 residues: CASSFPGSEQYF. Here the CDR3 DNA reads TGTGCCAGCAGTTTTCCAGGGAGCGAGCAGTACTTC.

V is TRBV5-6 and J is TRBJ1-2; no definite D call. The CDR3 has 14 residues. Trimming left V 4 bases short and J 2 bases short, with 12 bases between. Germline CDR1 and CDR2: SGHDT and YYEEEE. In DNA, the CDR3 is TGTGCCAGCAGCGCTCTAGACGGGAACTATGGCTACACCTTC. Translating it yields CASSALDGNYGYTF.